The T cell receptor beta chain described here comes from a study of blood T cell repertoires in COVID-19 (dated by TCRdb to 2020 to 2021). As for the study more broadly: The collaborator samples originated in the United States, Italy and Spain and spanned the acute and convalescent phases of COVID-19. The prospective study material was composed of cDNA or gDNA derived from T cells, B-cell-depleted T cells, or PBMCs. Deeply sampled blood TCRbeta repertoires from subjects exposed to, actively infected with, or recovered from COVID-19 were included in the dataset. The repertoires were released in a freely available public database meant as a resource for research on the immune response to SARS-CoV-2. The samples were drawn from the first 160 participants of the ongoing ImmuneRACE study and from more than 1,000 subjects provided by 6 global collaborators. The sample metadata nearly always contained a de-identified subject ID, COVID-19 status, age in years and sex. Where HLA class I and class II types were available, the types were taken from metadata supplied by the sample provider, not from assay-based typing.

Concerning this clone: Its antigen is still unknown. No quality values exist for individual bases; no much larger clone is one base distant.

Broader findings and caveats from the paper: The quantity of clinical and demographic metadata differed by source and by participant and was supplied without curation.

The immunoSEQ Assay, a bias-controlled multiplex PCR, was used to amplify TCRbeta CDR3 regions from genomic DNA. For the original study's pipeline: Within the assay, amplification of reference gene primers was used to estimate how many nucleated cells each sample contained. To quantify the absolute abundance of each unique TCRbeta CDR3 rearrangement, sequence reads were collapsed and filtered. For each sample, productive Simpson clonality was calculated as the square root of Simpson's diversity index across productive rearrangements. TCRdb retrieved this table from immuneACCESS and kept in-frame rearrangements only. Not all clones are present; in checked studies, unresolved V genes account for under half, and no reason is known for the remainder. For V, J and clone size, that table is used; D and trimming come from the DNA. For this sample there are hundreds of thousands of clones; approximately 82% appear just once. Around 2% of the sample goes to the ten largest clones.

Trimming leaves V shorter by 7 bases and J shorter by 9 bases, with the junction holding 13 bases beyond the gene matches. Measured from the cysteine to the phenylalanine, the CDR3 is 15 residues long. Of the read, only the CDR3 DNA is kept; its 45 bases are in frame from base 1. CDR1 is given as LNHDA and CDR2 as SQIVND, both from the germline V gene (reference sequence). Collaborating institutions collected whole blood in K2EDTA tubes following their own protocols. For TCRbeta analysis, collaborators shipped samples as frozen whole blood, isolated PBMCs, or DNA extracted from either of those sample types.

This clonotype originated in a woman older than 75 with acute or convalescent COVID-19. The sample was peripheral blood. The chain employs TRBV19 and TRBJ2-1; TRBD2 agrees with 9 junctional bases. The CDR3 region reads CASTTVAGVGREQFF. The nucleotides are TGTGCCAGTACCACTGTAGCGGGAGTGGGGCGTGAGCAGTTCTTC.